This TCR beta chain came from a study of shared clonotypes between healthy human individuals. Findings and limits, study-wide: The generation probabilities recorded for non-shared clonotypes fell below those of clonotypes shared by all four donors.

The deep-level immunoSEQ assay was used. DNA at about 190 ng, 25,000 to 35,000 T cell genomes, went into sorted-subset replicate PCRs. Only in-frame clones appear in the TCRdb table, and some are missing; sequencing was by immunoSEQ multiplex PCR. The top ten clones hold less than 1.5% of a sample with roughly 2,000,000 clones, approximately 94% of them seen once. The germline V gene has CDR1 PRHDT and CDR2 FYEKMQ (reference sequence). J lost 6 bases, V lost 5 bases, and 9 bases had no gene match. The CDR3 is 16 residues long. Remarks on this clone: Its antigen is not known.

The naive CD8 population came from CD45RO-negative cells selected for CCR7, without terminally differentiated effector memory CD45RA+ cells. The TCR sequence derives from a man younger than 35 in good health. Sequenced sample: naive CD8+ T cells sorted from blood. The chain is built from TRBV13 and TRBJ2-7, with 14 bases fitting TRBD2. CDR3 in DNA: TGTGCCAGCAGCCCGGGACTAGCGGGAGACGGCCCCGAGCAGTACTTC. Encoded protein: CASSPGLAGDGPEQYF.